What follows describes a single TCR beta chain. This CDR3 is 13 amino acids long. With 0 bases removed from V and 1 base from J, the gap between germline ends came to 4 bases. From germline, CDR1 is SGHRS and CDR2 YFSETQ. Profiling relied on immunoSEQ multiplex PCR, and the TCRdb table lists in-frame clones only, not all of them. The sample carries 150,000 to 200,000 clones, 80% to 90% recorded once. The data were obtained in a study of blood T cell repertoires in COVID-19. Turning to the study itself: Nucleic acid was either cDNA or gDNA, and it came from T cells, B-cell-depleted T cells, or PBMCs.

Material: peripheral blood. The chain links TRBV5-1 to TRBJ2-5; unclear D gene. This clonotype originated in a man in his thirties or forties with active or convalescent COVID-19. Here the CDR3 reads CASSLALQETQYF. The CDR3 DNA follows: TGCGCCAGCAGCTTGGCCCTCCAAGAGACCCAGTACTTC.